This T cell receptor (beta chain) appears in the sequencing data of a study of response to subunit inactivated influenza vaccine. Concerning this clonotype itself: The antigen remains undetermined.

Study-level points and caveats: Seasonal influenza vaccination, on each occasion, was suggested by the authors to recruit few new T cells.

The CDR3 sequence is 16 residues long. The V gene end was trimmed by 1 base and the J gene end by 0 bases; junction bases not matched to a gene: 6. Germline V gene lookup returns CDR1 SGHVS and CDR2 FQNEAQ. TCRdb itself ran the RT-PCR reads through MiXCR, one entry per CDR3 protein. Counted here are hundreds of thousands of distinct CDR3 sequences, approximately 14% occurring once; the ten biggest clones make up approximately 10%. This chain uses TRBV7-8 with TRBJ2-7, with 7 bases matching TRBD1. The sequence derives from a man aged 45-65 years who received an inactivated influenza vaccine. The source was PBMCs from blood, collected about 11 days after vaccination. The CDR3, as DNA: TGTGCCAGCAGCTTAGGTCCTCGGACAGGCTCCTACGAGCAGTACTTC. Translated: CASSLGPRTGSYEQYF.